The 28 T cell receptor beta chains reported below all come from one sample, sequenced in a study of T cell clones after liver transplantation (dated by TCRdb to the late 2010s). Interpreted using the paper, the time point label stands for: pre-transplant. The library was obtained by the immunoSEQ multiplex PCR assay. This immuneACCESS table, as held by TCRdb, lists in-frame sequences with V and J called but not all clones. Of the missing ones, under half trace to an unresolved V gene in checked studies; the others have no known cause. Across this sample there are 70,000 to 80,000 clones, with roughly nine tenths seen only once. The biggest ten clones account for under 3.5% of the sample. This specimen was CD4+ T cells from blood, taken before liver transplant. These receptors were collected from a human donor who received a liver transplant.

The CDR3 loop reads CASSLASGLQETQYF. The CDR3 bases are TGTGCCAGCAGCTTAGCTAGCGGGCTTCAAGAGACCCAGTACTTC. V gene TRBV7-9 combines with J gene TRBJ2-5, with 7 bases aligning to TRBD2. CDR1 and CDR2 (germline): SEHNR, FQNEAQ (reference sequence). There are 15 residues in the CDR3. The V gene end was trimmed by 0 bases and the J gene end by 2 bases; junction bases not matched to a gene: 3. The whole variable domain, filled in from reference TRBV7-9 and TRBJ2-5, reads DTGVSQNPRHKITKRGQNVTFRCDPISEHNRLYWYRQTLGQGPEFLTYFQNEAQLEKSRLLSDRFSAERPKGSFSTLEIQRTEQGDSAMYLCASSLASGLQETQYFGPGTRLLVL.

The J gene is TRBJ2-5, the V gene TRBV15; TRBD1 agrees at 7 bases. V lost 3 bases and J lost 4; bases outside the gene matches: 8. The CDR3 runs 15 residues. Germline-derived CDR1 and CDR2 are LNHNV and YYDKDF (reference sequence). The CDR3 bases are TGTGCCACCAGCAGCGGTAGACAGGGTTCAGAGACCCAGTACTTC. It specifies CATSSGRQGSETQYF.

This clone occurred once. The rearrangement uses TRBV9 and TRBJ1-3; D is uncertain. Germline V CDR1 and CDR2: SGDLS, YYNGEE. V lost 2 bases, J lost 0 bases, and 3 bases lay in between. The CDR3 spans 13 residues. CDR3: CASSVASGNTIYF. The DNA for the CDR3 is TGTGCCAGCAGCGTCGCCTCTGGAAACACCATATATTTT.

Here the CDR3 reads CASSLGYGDTEAFF. The CDR3 DNA sequence: TGTGCCAGCAGCCTAGGCTACGGGGACACTGAAGCTTTCTTT. The gene calls are TRBV28 and TRBJ1-1; D call uncertain. CDR3 size: 14 residues. Trimming removed 6 bases from V and 3 bases from J, with 14 bases in between. Germline CDR1 MDHEN, CDR2 SYDVKM. Drawing the rest from reference TRBV28 and TRBJ1-1, the complete variable domain is DVKVTQSSRYLVKRTGEKVFLECVQDMDHENMFWYRQDPGLGLRLIYFSYDVKMKEKGDIPEGYSVSREKKERFSLILESASTNQTSMYLCASSLGYGDTEAFFGQGTRLTVV.

The chain employs TRBV5-4 and TRBJ2-3, with D unclear. The germline V gene encodes CDR1 SGHNT and CDR2 YYREEE (reference sequence). The CDR3 runs to 11 residues. Between the trimmed V and J ends, which lost 6 bases and 2 bases, there was a span of 4 bases. Here the CDR3 DNA reads TGTGCCAGCACCGTCACAGATACGCAGTATTTT. Translating gives CASTVTDTQYF.

V is TRBV5-1 and J is TRBJ1-4; no reliable D call. The ends were cut back, 0 bases at V and 5 bases at J, with 5 bases in the middle. The length of the CDR3 is 13 residues. In germline, CDR1 is SGHRS, CDR2 YFSETQ. CDR3 nucleotides: TGCGCCAGCAGCTTGGAAGCAAATGAAAAACTGTTTTTT. Translated, it gives CASSLEANEKLFF.

The chain carries TRBV5-1 and TRBJ1-3, with D maybe TRBD1 (6 bases). CDR1 and CDR2 from the germline V gene are SGHRS and YFSETQ. V was pared by 0 bases and J by 2 bases, with 6 bases between. The CDR3 totals 14 residues. The chain's CDR3 is CASSLGQAGNTIYF. The CDR3 coding sequence is TGCGCCAGCAGCTTGGGACAGGCTGGAAACACCATATATTTT.

The chain links TRBV27 to TRBJ2-7; D is unclear. The CDR3 contains 14 residues. CDR1 is MNHEY and CDR2 is SMNVEV in the germline V gene (reference sequence). Trimming cost V 3 bases and J 1 base, with 10 bases left between them. In nucleotides, the CDR3 is TGTGCCAGCAGTTTTAGCAGCATTTCCTACGAGCAGTACTTC. Protein sequence: CASSFSSISYEQYF.

This chain joins TRBV7-6 and TRBJ2-7; D might be TRBD1 (6 bases). The CDR3 runs 13 residues. Germline V CDR1 and CDR2: SGHVS, FNYEAQ. Trimming removed 4 bases from V and 6 bases from J, with 13 bases in between. The CDR3 here is CASSSTPGVEQYF. In DNA, the CDR3 is TGTGCCAGCAGCTCAACCCCAGGGGTCGAGCAGTACTTC. Full variable domain (remainder filled in from reference TRBV7-6 and TRBJ2-7): GAGVSQSPRYKVTKRGQDVALRCDPISGHVSLYWYRQALGQGPEFLTYFNYEAQQDKSGLPNDRFSAERPEGSISTLTIQRTEQRDSAMYRCASSSTPGVEQYFGPGTRLTVT.

The chain links TRBV11-1 to TRBJ2-1, with 9 bases fitting TRBD1. With V trimmed by 4 bases and J by 3 bases, 10 bases remained unmatched. The CDR3 sequence is 17 residues long. The V gene's germline CDR1 is SGHAT and CDR2 FQDESV (reference sequence). The CDR3 DNA sequence: TGTGCCAGCAGCTCCTTTACAGGGGGCGGTAGCTACAATGAGCAGTTCTTC. Its protein is CASSSFTGGGSYNEQFF.

The chain uses TRBV6-5 and TRBJ2-5; TRBD2 agrees at 8 bases. The CDR3 totals 13 residues. The J segment lost 5 bases and the V segment lost 7 bases, leaving 6 bases of the junction unmatched. From germline, CDR1 is MNHEY and CDR2 SVGAGI. This CDR3 is CASKRGGRETQYF. CDR3 bases: TGTGCCAGCAAACGGGGGGGCCGGGAGACCCAGTACTTC.

This clone has a single count. At one boundary the junction diverges from the germline segment, which might be a read error. The chain recombines TRBV28 with TRBJ2-7; TRBD2 matches at 8 bases. This CDR3 region has 10 residues. Per the germline V gene, CDR1 is MDHEN and CDR2 is SYDVKM. In nucleotides, the CDR3 is TGTGCCAGCGAGGACGGGAGGGTCCACTTC. Amino acid sequence: CASEDGRVHF.

V usage is TRBV6-5 and J usage is TRBJ2-3; D is unclear. Germline V gene sequence: CDR1 MNHEY, CDR2 SVGAGI. V was cut by 2 bases and J by 2 bases, with 8 bases left in between. The CDR3 loop spans 14 amino acids. The CDR3 bases are TGTGCCAGCAGTTACCGCACCTTCACAGATACGCAGTATTTT. Translation: CASSYRTFTDTQYF.

The chain joins TRBV6-1 to TRBJ2-5; possible D gene TRBD2, 5 bases. V was clipped by 6 bases and J by 2 bases, with 16 bases between them. The CDR3 consists of 15 residues. The germline V gene has CDR1 MNHNS and CDR2 SASEGT. CDR3 in amino acids: CASRLGSNIQETQYF. The DNA for the CDR3 is TGTGCCAGCAGACTAGGTAGCAATATACAAGAGACCCAGTACTTC.

The chain recombines TRBV2 with TRBJ2-7; D ambiguous. Trimming shortened V by 3 bases and J by 0 bases, and 9 bases separated the two germline ends. The CDR3 has 14 amino acids. Germline values: CDR1 SNHLY, CDR2 FYNNEI. For the CDR3, the DNA is TGTGCCAGCAGTGAGGGCCGGTTCTCCTACGAGCAGTACTTC. As protein: CASSEGRFSYEQYF.

The chain recombines TRBV10-3 with TRBJ2-3; 11 positions agree with TRBD2. Germline loops: CDR1 ENHRY, CDR2 SYGVKD. The CDR3 spans 16 residues. Trimming took 7 bases from V and 2 from J; bases not matched to a gene: 8. The CDR3 DNA sequence: TGTGCCATCAACGCCGGGACTAGCGGCCCCACAGATACGCAGTATTTT. Amino acid sequence: CAINAGTSGPTDTQYF.

The CDR3 DNA reads TGTGCCAGTAGTTATAGCGGGAGTGGCGAGCAGTACTTC. Translation gives CASSYSGSGEQYF. The V gene is TRBV19, the J gene TRBJ2-7; 9 nucleotides match TRBD2. This CDR3 region has 13 residues. The J segment lost 6 bases and the V segment lost 5 bases, leaving 5 bases of the junction unmatched. The germline V gene has CDR1 LNHDA and CDR2 SQIVND (reference sequence).

With regard to this clone: Different DNA sequences within this sample yield the same CDR3. CDR3 bases: TGTGCCAGCAGCTTAAGGACAGTCACAGATACGCAGTATTTT. This encodes CASSLRTVTDTQYF. This sequence joins TRBV7-9 and TRBJ2-3; D possibly corresponds to TRBD1 (6 bases). Per the germline V gene, CDR1 is SEHNR and CDR2 is FQNEAQ (reference sequence). The CDR3 loop spans 14 amino acids. Trimming took 2 bases from V and 2 from J, leaving 8 bases between them. Full variable domain (remainder filled in from reference TRBV7-9 and TRBJ2-3): DTGVSQNPRHKITKRGQNVTFRCDPISEHNRLYWYRQTLGQGPEFLTYFQNEAQLEKSRLLSDRFSAERPKGSFSTLEIQRTEQGDSAMYLCASSLRTVTDTQYFGPGTRLTVL.

The chain has TRBV5-6 and TRBJ2-5, with unresolved D. This CDR3 has 15 residues. Trimming took 0 bases from V and 1 from J, leaving 10 bases between them. CDR1 is SGHDT, CDR2 YYEEEE, per germline. As DNA, the CDR3 is TGTGCCAGCAGCTTGGGGGCTCGTGGCCAAGAGACCCAGTACTTC. Residues: CASSLGARGQETQYF.

This clone was counted between two and nine times. The chain uses TRBV11-3 and TRBJ2-5, with 12 bases matching TRBD2. CDR3 size: 16 residues. V was clipped by 5 bases and J by 6 bases; unmatched bases: 10. The germline gives CDR1 SGHNT, CDR2 YENEEA. CDR3 residues: CASSKGLAGGEKTQYF. The CDR3 bases are TGTGCCAGCAGCAAGGGGCTAGCGGGAGGGGAGAAGACCCAGTACTTC.

The V call is TRBV15, the J call TRBJ2-6, with D hard to call. Per the germline V gene, CDR1 is LNHNV and CDR2 is YYDKDF (reference sequence). This CDR3 is built from 15 residues. Trimming pared 3 bases from V and 3 bases from J, leaving 9 bases between. The CDR3, as DNA: TGTGCCACCAGCAGGGGGATTGGTGGGGCCAACGTCCTGACTTTC. Translated, it gives CATSRGIGGANVLTF.

This chain connects TRBV9 to TRBJ2-3, with a possible D match to TRBD2 (5 bases). The CDR3 is made up of 13 amino acids. CDR1 and CDR2 from the germline V gene are SGDLS and YYNGEE. V shed 4 bases and J shed 5 bases, with 11 bases lying between them. CDR3 region: CASSYSGIDTQYF. The CDR3 bases are TGTGCCAGCAGCTACAGCGGTATAGATACGCAGTATTTT.

This clone occurred once. The junction and the germline gene differ at one end; a read error may be behind it. The genes are TRBV2 and TRBJ1-1, with D unresolved. From germline, CDR1 is SNHLY and CDR2 FYNNEI. There are 13 residues in the CDR3. CDR3 DNA sequence: TGTGCCAGCAGGGAAGAGATGAACACTGAAGCTTTCTTT. Its translation: CASREEMNTEAFF.

The table lists this clone with a count of one. CDR3 sequence: CASSQDWPSGSYQETQYF. In nucleotides, the CDR3 is TGCGCCAGCAGCCAAGATTGGCCTAGCGGGAGCTACCAAGAGACCCAGTACTTC. The chain carries TRBV4-3 and TRBJ2-5; TRBD2 agrees at 10 bases. Trimming took 0 bases from V and 0 from J; bases not matched to a gene: 7. CDR1 and CDR2 from the germline V gene are LGHNA and YSLEER. The CDR3 totals 18 residues.

The chain combines TRBV10-3 with TRBJ2-5; perhaps TRBD2 as D (6 bases). V was clipped by 6 bases and J by 0 bases, with 14 bases between them. This CDR3 is 15 amino acids long. Germline V gives CDR1 ENHRY, CDR2 SYGVKD. CDR3 nucleotide sequence: TGTGCCATCAGCCAAATGGAGGGGTACCAAGAGACCCAGTACTTC. This gives the protein CAISQMEGYQETQYF.

This clone occurred a few times. The chain employs TRBV19 and TRBJ2-2; D might be TRBD2 (5 bases). Germline loops: CDR1 LNHDA, CDR2 SQIVND (reference sequence). The length of the CDR3 is 14 residues. V gave up 3 bases and J gave up 5 bases, with 10 bases separating them. CDR3 nucleotides: TGTGCCAGTAGTATTAGCGCTGGAACCGGGGAGCTGTTTTTT. The encoded protein is CASSISAGTGELFF.

The genes are TRBV12-5 and TRBJ2-5, with D perhaps TRBD1 (6 bases). Germline CDR1 and CDR2: LGHNT and FRNRAP. CDR3 length: 15 residues. Trimming left V 6 bases short and J 0 bases short, with 14 bases between. The CDR3 loop is CASGTDRTYQETQYF. The CDR3 DNA reads as TGTGCTAGTGGGACCGACAGGACCTACCAAGAGACCCAGTACTTC.

J is TRBJ1-1 and V is TRBV6-5, with 7 bases aligning to TRBD1. The V and J ends lost 5 bases and 6 bases, in that order; junction bases with no gene match: 9. Germline assignment: CDR1 MNHEY and CDR2 SVGAGI. CDR3 length: 14 residues. The DNA for the CDR3 is TGTGCCAGCAGTAAGGGCCAGGGGGACGCTGAAGCTTTCTTT. Residues: CASSKGQGDAEAFF.